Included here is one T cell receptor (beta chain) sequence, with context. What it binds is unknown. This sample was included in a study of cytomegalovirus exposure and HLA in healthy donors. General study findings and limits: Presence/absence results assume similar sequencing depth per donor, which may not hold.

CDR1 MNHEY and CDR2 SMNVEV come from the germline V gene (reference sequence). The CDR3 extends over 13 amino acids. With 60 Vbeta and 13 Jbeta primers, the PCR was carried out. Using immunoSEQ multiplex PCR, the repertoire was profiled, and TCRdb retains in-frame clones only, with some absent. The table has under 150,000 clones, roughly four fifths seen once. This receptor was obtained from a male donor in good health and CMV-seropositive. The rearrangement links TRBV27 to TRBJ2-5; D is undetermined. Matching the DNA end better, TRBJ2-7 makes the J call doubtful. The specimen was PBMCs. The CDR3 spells CASSLGRNYEQYF. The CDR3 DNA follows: TGTGCCAGCAGTTTGGGTAGGAACTACGAGCAGTACTTC.